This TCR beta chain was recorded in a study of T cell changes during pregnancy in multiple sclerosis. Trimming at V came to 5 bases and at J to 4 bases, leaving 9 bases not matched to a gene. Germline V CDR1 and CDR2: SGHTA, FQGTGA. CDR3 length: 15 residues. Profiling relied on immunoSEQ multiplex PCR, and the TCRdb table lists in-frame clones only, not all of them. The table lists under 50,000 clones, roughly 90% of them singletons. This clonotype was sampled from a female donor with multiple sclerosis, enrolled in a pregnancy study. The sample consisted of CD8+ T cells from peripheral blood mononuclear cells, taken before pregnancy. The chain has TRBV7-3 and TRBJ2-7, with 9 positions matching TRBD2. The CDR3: CASSLSGGGLYEQYF. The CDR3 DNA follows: TGTGCCAGCAGCCTTAGCGGGGGCGGTTTATACGAGCAGTACTTC.